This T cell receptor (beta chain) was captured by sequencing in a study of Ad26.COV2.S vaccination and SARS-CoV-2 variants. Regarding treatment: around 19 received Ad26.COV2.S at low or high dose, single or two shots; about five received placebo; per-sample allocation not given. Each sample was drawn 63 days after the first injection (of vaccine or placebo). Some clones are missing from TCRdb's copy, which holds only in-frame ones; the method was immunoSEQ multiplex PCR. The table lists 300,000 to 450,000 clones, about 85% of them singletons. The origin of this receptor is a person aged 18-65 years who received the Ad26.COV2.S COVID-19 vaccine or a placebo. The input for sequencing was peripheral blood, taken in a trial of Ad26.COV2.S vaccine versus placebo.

The CDR3 region has the DNA TGTGCCAGCAGCCAAGTGGCCACAGGGAGTTATAATTCACCCCTCCACTTT. Its translation is CASSQVATGSYNSPLHF. The V call is TRBV3-1 (or the pseudogene TRBV3-2), the J call TRBJ1-6; D is possibly TRBD1 (6 bases). Trimming removed 1 base at V and 4 bases at J, with 14 bases between. Germline lookup yields CDR1 LGHDT and CDR2 YNNKEL (reference sequence). The CDR3 is made up of 17 amino acids.